A selection of T cell receptor beta chains follows, all from one sample in a study of control samples from healthy donors and cancer patients. Using immunoSEQ multiplex PCR, the repertoire was profiled, and TCRdb retains in-frame clones only, with some absent. The sample yields tens of thousands of clones, roughly nine tenths seen once. Sequenced: blood. These receptor sequences come from a man aged 50-59 years in good health. Both conserved end residues are part of each CDR3. Fields, in order: CDR3 protein, V gene, D gene, J gene. The D gene is left open where the match is weak.

CASSQGNYGYTF	TRBV4-1	.	TRBJ1-2
CASIPQDRANQPQHF	TRBV6-5	TRBD1	TRBJ1-5
CASSSLGGSYGYTF	TRBV5-1	.	TRBJ1-2
CASSSQISYEQYF	TRBV7-6	.	TRBJ2-7
CASTLAGFTDTQYF	TRBV6-5	TRBD2	TRBJ2-3
CASSLGQNTEAFF	TRBV7-9	.	TRBJ1-1
CASRGLAGASGTGELFF	TRBV5-1	TRBD2	TRBJ2-2
CASSPAGRESGYTF	TRBV18	.	TRBJ1-2
CAWLGVTGPPYGYTF	TRBV30	.	TRBJ1-2
CASGLVTGVTEAFF	TRBV12-5	TRBD1	TRBJ1-1
CASSLSPDWATEAFF	TRBV27	.	TRBJ1-1
CASSLVAGGGKEKLFF	TRBV5-5	.	TRBJ1-4